These 29 T cell receptor beta chains came from one sample sequenced in a study of identifying expanded T cells in peripheral blood (dated by TCRdb to the late 2010s). Libraries were prepared through the immunoSEQ multiplex PCR assay. TCRdb took this table from immuneACCESS and kept in-frame rearrangements with V and J called. Such tables lack part of the clones; where checked against another copy, unresolved V genes explain under half of the gap, and the rest is unexplained. This sample lists about 84,000 clones; around 88% were detected once. The ten biggest clones cover around 5.6% of the sample. The specimen was blood. Receptors were obtained from a person aged 18 to 69 in good health.

V and J are TRBV5-4 and TRBJ2-7; weak D call: TRBD2 (5 bases). This CDR3 has 13 residues. V was trimmed by 6 bases and J by 3 bases, leaving 13 bases between them. CDR1 SGHNT and CDR2 YYREEE come from the germline V gene (reference sequence). The CDR3 is CASILDGNYEQYF. CDR3 coding DNA: TGTGCCAGCATCTTAGACGGGAACTACGAGCAGTACTTC.

This sequence joins TRBV19 and TRBJ2-4; D ambiguous. Germline V CDR1 and CDR2: LNHDA, SQIVND (reference sequence). V shed 1 base and J shed 2 bases, with 6 bases lying between them. This CDR3 is built from 14 residues. The chain's CDR3 is CASSIVGSKNIQYF. As DNA, the CDR3 is TGTGCCAGTAGTATAGTAGGGTCCAAAAACATTCAGTACTTC. The full variable domain, completed using reference TRBV19 and TRBJ2-4, is DGGITQSPKYLFRKEGQNVTLSCEQNLNHDAMYWYRQDPGQGLRLIYYSQIVNDFQKGDIAEGYSVSREKKESFPLTVTSAQKNPTAFYLCASSIVGSKNIQYFGAGTRLSVL.

The rearrangement joins TRBV2 to TRBJ2-5; maybe TRBD1 (5 bases). CDR1 and CDR2 from the germline V gene are SNHLY and FYNNEI. This CDR3 is built from 14 residues. Trimming removed 1 base at V and 5 bases at J, with 11 bases between. CDR3 bases: TGTGCCAGCAGTGAAGAAGGGGCGGCGGAGACCCAGTACTTC. Encoded protein: CASSEEGAAETQYF.

The chain couples TRBV27 to TRBJ2-3; the D gene is possibly TRBD2 (6 bases). This CDR3 spans 14 amino acids. Trimming took 6 bases from V and 2 from J, leaving 12 bases between them. Germline values: CDR1 MNHEY, CDR2 SMNVEV (reference sequence). Here the CDR3 reads CASRSAGITDTQYF. The CDR3 DNA sequence: TGTGCCAGCAGGTCGGCGGGGATCACAGATACGCAGTATTTT.

The rearrangement links TRBV5-1 to TRBJ2-3, with TRBD2 identical over 14 bases. This CDR3 is built from 17 residues. J was trimmed by 1 base and V by 4 bases; bases with no gene match: 5. CDR1 and CDR2 from the germline V gene are SGHRS and YFSETQ. CDR3 sequence reads: CASSLQTSGGGTDTQYF. As DNA, the CDR3 is TGCGCCAGCAGCCTACAGACTAGCGGGGGGGGCACAGATACGCAGTATTTT. The full variable domain, with the rest looked up from reference TRBV5-1 and TRBJ2-3, is KAGVTQTPRYLIKTRGQQVTLSCSPISGHRSVSWYQQTPGQGLQFLFEYFSETQRNKGNFPGRFSGRQFSNSRSEMNVSTLELGDSALYLCASSLQTSGGGTDTQYFGPGTRLTVL.

V is TRBV6-6 and J is TRBJ1-1; no definite D call. The germline CDR1 and CDR2 sequences are MNHNY and SVGAGI (reference sequence). Trimming pared 8 bases from V and 1 base from J, leaving 8 bases between. The CDR3 runs to 12 residues. CDR3 amino acids: CASSRSNTEAFF. In nucleotides, the CDR3 is TGTGCCAGCTCAAGGTCGAACACTGAAGCTTTCTTT.

The chain joins TRBV9 to TRBJ1-2; tentatively, D is TRBD1 (6 bases). The CDR3 is made up of 16 amino acids. Germline lookup yields CDR1 SGDLS and CDR2 YYNGEE. Trimming cost V 3 bases and J 4 bases, with 19 bases left between them. The CDR3 bases are TGTGCCAGCAGCGAGGGGGAGCGATCAATCTTCTATGGCTACACCTTC. Its protein product is CASSEGERSIFYGYTF.

This chain joins TRBV18 and TRBJ1-4; D ambiguous. The V gene lost 2 bases and the J gene lost 0 bases, with 10 bases spanning the gap. The V gene's germline CDR1 is KGHSH and CDR2 LQKENI. This CDR3 has 16 residues. The CDR3 bases are TGTGCCAGCTCACCAAGAGTAACAACAACTAATGAAAAACTGTTTTTT. It specifies CASSPRVTTTNEKLFF.

The gene calls are TRBV18 and TRBJ1-3; 7 bases match TRBD1. Germline V CDR1 and CDR2: KGHSH, LQKENI. J was trimmed by 5 bases and V by 3 bases; bases with no gene match: 7. The length of the CDR3 is 15 residues. CDR3 DNA: TGTGCCAGCTCACCTACCGGGACAGCTCGAAACACCATATATTTT. Translating it yields CASSPTGTARNTIYF.

This chain uses TRBV11-3 with TRBJ1-6, with D possibly TRBD1 on 5 matching bases. The CDR3 is 13 residues long. V was clipped by 7 bases and J by 8 bases, with 12 bases between them. Looked up from germline, CDR1 is SGHNT and CDR2 is YENEEA. CDR3 loop: CASTQSGDSPLHF. The CDR3 DNA sequence: TGTGCCAGCACCCAATCGGGGGATTCACCCCTCCACTTT. The full variable domain, in which reference TRBV11-3 and TRBJ1-6 provide the parts outside the CDR3, is EAGVVQSPRYKIIEKKQPVAFWCNPISGHNTLYWYLQNLGQGPELLIRYENEEAVDDSQLPKDRFSAERLKGVDSTLKIQPAELGDSAVYLCASTQSGDSPLHFGNGTRLTVT.

This chain connects TRBV30 to TRBJ1-5, with D unresolved. The CDR3 extends over 13 amino acids. Germline CDR1 and CDR2: GTSNPN and SVGIG (reference sequence). V lost 4 bases and J lost 3, with 10 bases in between. The CDR3 sequence: CAWTGGNNQPQHF. CDR3 sequence (DNA): TGTGCCTGGACTGGAGGCAACAATCAGCCCCAGCATTTT.

The chain has TRBV10-2 and TRBJ1-4; no clear D gene. CDR3 size: 11 residues. Germline values: CDR1 WSHSY, CDR2 SAAADI. V dropped 8 bases and J dropped 5 bases, with 6 bases sitting between them. For the CDR3, the DNA is TGCGCCAGCCAAGGAAATGAAAAACTGTTTTTT. Its protein is CASQGNEKLFF.

Turning to this clone: The junction and the germline gene differ at one end; a read error may be behind it. The rearrangement uses TRBV27 and TRBJ2-3, with TRBD1 matching over 8 bases. The length of the CDR3 is 16 residues. CDR1 and CDR2 (germline): MNHEY, SMNVEV (reference sequence). The CDR3 protein is CASSISRQGSTDTQYF. The CDR3 coding sequence is TGTGCCAGCAGTATATCGAGACAGGGGTCCACAGATACGCAGTATTTT.

The V call is TRBV4-3, the J call TRBJ1-5, with D perhaps matching TRBD1 (5 bases). The germline CDR1 and CDR2 sequences are LGHNA and YSLEER. V was trimmed by 0 bases and J by 5 bases, leaving 5 bases between them. The CDR3 loop spans 13 amino acids. The CDR3: CASSQDRDQPQHF. Written as DNA, the CDR3 is TGCGCCAGCAGCCAAGACAGGGATCAGCCCCAGCATTTT.

The rearrangement joins TRBV10-3 to TRBJ1-2, with D possibly TRBD1 on 5 matching bases. From germline, CDR1 is ENHRY and CDR2 SYGVKD. The CDR3 has 13 residues. V was trimmed by 7 bases and J by 5 bases, leaving 14 bases between them. CDR3 amino acids: CAIMPGPLYGYTF. In nucleotides, the CDR3 is TGTGCCATCATGCCGGGACCCCTATATGGCTACACCTTC.

This clone was observed a single time. The chain combines TRBV11-3 with TRBJ1-1; D uncertain. V dropped 0 bases and J dropped 4 bases, with 15 bases sitting between them. Per germline, CDR1 SGHNT and CDR2 YENEEA. CDR3 length: 16 amino acids. This CDR3 reads CASSLEYPRVRTEAFF. CDR3 nucleotides: TGTGCCAGCAGCTTAGAATACCCCCGAGTACGCACTGAAGCTTTCTTT. Variable domain in full (rest from reference TRBV11-3 and TRBJ1-1): EAGVVQSPRYKIIEKKQPVAFWCNPISGHNTLYWYLQNLGQGPELLIRYENEEAVDDSQLPKDRFSAERLKGVDSTLKIQPAELGDSAVYLCASSLEYPRVRTEAFFGQGTRLTVV.

The gene calls are TRBV18 and TRBJ1-2, with D maybe TRBD1 (5 bases). The CDR3 sequence is 11 residues long. Germline CDR1 reads KGHSH; CDR2 reads LQKENI. The V end lost 8 bases, the J end lost 8 bases, and 12 bases lay between the germline ends. The CDR3 DNA sequence: TGTGCCAGCACGGGGGGTAGAGGCTACACCTTC. Translated, it gives CASTGGRGYTF.

This rearrangement joins TRBV5-1 to TRBJ2-5, with D unclear. Germline V CDR1 and CDR2: SGHRS, YFSETQ. V was cut by 4 bases and J by 4 bases, with 11 bases left in between. This CDR3 region has 13 residues. CDR3 DNA: TGCGCCAGCAGCAACTTCCTAGGAGAGACCCAGTACTTC. Its translation: CASSNFLGETQYF.

The chain uses TRBV5-1 and TRBJ2-3; TRBD1 agrees at 10 bases. CDR1 is SGHRS, CDR2 YFSETQ, per germline. J lost 3 bases, V lost 8 bases, and 6 bases had no gene match. This CDR3 region has 14 residues. The CDR3 sequence is CASTPGQGTDTQYF. The CDR3 DNA reads TGCGCCAGTACCCCGGGACAGGGGACAGATACGCAGTATTTT. Complete variable domain (other parts from reference TRBV5-1 and TRBJ2-3): KAGVTQTPRYLIKTRGQQVTLSCSPISGHRSVSWYQQTPGQGLQFLFEYFSETQRNKGNFPGRFSGRQFSNSRSEMNVSTLELGDSALYLCASTPGQGTDTQYFGPGTRLTVL.

This clone was recorded only once. The V and J genes are TRBV14 and TRBJ2-5; 7 bases are shared with TRBD1. Trimming removed 1 base from V and 7 bases from J; junction bases left unmatched: 9. CDR1 is SGHDN, CDR2 FVKESK, per germline. The CDR3 totals 15 residues. For the CDR3, the DNA is TGTGCCAGCAGCCAAGCCGGGACAGCTGAGGGGACCCAGTACTTC. This codes for CASSQAGTAEGTQYF.

CDR3 nucleotide sequence: TGTGCCAGCAGTTGGCGATGGGACAGGGTAAGGGACACTGAAGCTTTCTTT. Protein sequence: CASSWRWDRVRDTEAFF. The chain links TRBV27 to TRBJ1-1; 9 nucleotides line up with TRBD1. J lost 3 bases, V lost 4 bases, and 12 bases had no gene match. The CDR3 is made up of 17 amino acids. Germline V gene lookup returns CDR1 MNHEY and CDR2 SMNVEV (reference sequence).

The sample holds a few counts of this clone. The sample carries other DNA sequences with the same CDR3. CDR3 coding DNA: TGCGCCAGCAGCTTGGTTGTCAGCCCATACGAGCAGTACTTC. It yields the protein CASSLVVSPYEQYF. V gene TRBV5-1 combines with J gene TRBJ2-7; no clear D. The CDR3 sequence is 14 residues long. The V gene lost 0 bases and the J gene lost 4 bases, with 11 bases spanning the gap. Germline CDR1 reads SGHRS; CDR2 reads YFSETQ.

The rearrangement joins TRBV5-1 to TRBJ1-6; 7 nucleotides line up with TRBD1. V lost 4 bases and J lost 8; bases outside the gene matches: 6. Looked up from germline, CDR1 is SGHRS and CDR2 is YFSETQ. The CDR3 has 14 residues. The CDR3 nucleotides are TGCGCCAGCAGCCCGGGACAGTGGGATTCACCCCTCCACTTT. It translates to CASSPGQWDSPLHF.

The chain is built from TRBV6-6 and TRBJ1-6, with 7 bases lining up with TRBD1. CDR3 length: 13 residues. Germline CDR1 and CDR2: MNHNY and SVGAGI (reference sequence). V was clipped by 8 bases and J by 10 bases; unmatched bases: 8. The CDR3: CASLQGDRSPLHF. The CDR3 DNA follows: TGTGCCAGCCTCCAGGGGGATCGGTCACCCCTCCACTTT.

The rearrangement uses TRBV19 and TRBJ2-3; the D gene is possibly TRBD2 (5 bases). The CDR3 extends over 15 amino acids. CDR1 is LNHDA, CDR2 SQIVND, per germline (reference sequence). Trimming pared 5 bases from V and 8 bases from J, leaving 20 bases between. The chain's CDR3 is CASSPTTGVFGTQYF. The CDR3 nucleotides read TGTGCCAGTAGTCCGACGACCGGGGTGTTCGGTACGCAGTATTTT. Based on the CDR3 plus reference TRBV19 and TRBJ2-3, the full variable domain is DGGITQSPKYLFRKEGQNVTLSCEQNLNHDAMYWYRQDPGQGLRLIYYSQIVNDFQKGDIAEGYSVSREKKESFPLTVTSAQKNPTAFYLCASSPTTGVFGTQYFGPGTRLTVL.

CDR3 nucleotides: TGTGCCAGCAGTCGGGGTAGTCTGAGCACAGATACGCAGTATTTT. It yields the protein CASSRGSLSTDTQYF. The chain links TRBV7-9 to TRBJ2-3; D might be TRBD2 (5 bases). CDR1 and CDR2 from the germline V gene are SEHNR and FQNEAQ (reference sequence). This CDR3 has 15 residues. V lost 6 bases, J lost 0 bases, and 13 bases lay in between.

This clone is a singleton in its sample. The chain joins TRBV7-8 to TRBJ2-6; D ambiguous. V was trimmed by 1 base and J by 4 bases, leaving 8 bases between them. The germline gives CDR1 SGHVS, CDR2 FQNEAQ. The CDR3 covers 15 residues. CDR3 loop: CASSLVWAGANVLTF. Here the CDR3 DNA reads TGTGCCAGCAGCTTAGTCTGGGCCGGGGCCAACGTCCTGACTTTC. Filled out from reference TRBV7-8 and TRBJ2-6, the complete variable domain reads GAGVSQSPRYKVAKRGQDVALRCDPISGHVSLFWYQQALGQGPEFLTYFQNEAQLDKSGLPSDRFFAERPEGSVSTLKIQRTQQEDSAVYLCASSLVWAGANVLTFGAGSRLTVL.

This chain connects TRBV7-2 to TRBJ1-2; perhaps TRBD1 as D (5 bases). V lost 5 bases to trimming and J lost 4 bases, with 11 bases between them. Germline CDR1 is SGHTA and CDR2 is FQGNSA. The CDR3 runs to 13 residues. CDR3 protein: CASSLGGSYGYTF. CDR3 DNA: TGTGCCAGCAGCCTCGGGGGAAGCTATGGCTACACCTTC.

The chain combines TRBV11-3 with TRBJ2-2, with D perhaps TRBD2 (6 bases). V was cut by 2 bases and J by 7 bases, with 14 bases left in between. The CDR3 runs 15 residues. Germline V lookup: CDR1 SGHNT, CDR2 YENEEA. The CDR3 region has the DNA TGTGCCAGCAGCTTAAGATGGCTAGCGTTCGGGGAGCTGTTTTTT. It is translated as CASSLRWLAFGELFF.